The next 26 T cell receptor beta chains were all read from a single sample in a study of beta chain features in type 1 diabetes. Sequenced material consisted of expressed TCRB transcripts (all of the isolated RNA was reverse transcribed). Sequencing was performed with immunoSEQ multiplex PCR; in TCRdb, only in-frame clones are kept and a portion is missing. The sample carries around 120,000 clones, roughly 17% recorded once. No antigens are known for them. Study-wide results and limits: Shorter TCRB CDR3s, moderately but significantly so, marked every one of the four CD4+ subsets in Type 1 diabetes patients.

Input material: central memory CD4+ T cells from blood. The receptors derive from a man in his late teens or twenties with type 1 diabetes.

In its sample, this clone was seen a few times. CDR3 DNA: TGTGCCAGCAGCATAAACAGCCCCCCGTATGATACGCAGTATTTT. Translation: CASSINSPPYDTQYF. The chain links TRBV6-6 to TRBJ2-3; D gene unclear. The CDR3 is 15 amino acids. In germline, CDR1 is MNHNY, CDR2 SVGAGI (reference sequence). Trimming removed 6 bases at V and 6 bases at J, with 19 bases between.

This clone was counted once. The chain is built from TRBV2 and TRBJ2-3, with 7 bases aligning to TRBD2. CDR3 length equals 15 residues. Germline trimming cut 7 bases from V and 2 bases from J; bases unmatched to any gene: 9. Germline CDR1 and CDR2: SNHLY and FYNNEI. The CDR3 region is CASKGAGSVTDTQYF. For the CDR3, the DNA is TGTGCCAGCAAAGGAGCGGGGAGTGTCACAGATACGCAGTATTTT. Based on the CDR3 plus reference TRBV2 and TRBJ2-3, the full variable domain is EPEVTQTPSHQVTQMGQEVILRCVPISNHLYFYWYRQILGQKVEFLVSFYNNEISEKSEIFDDQFSVERPDGSNFTLKIRSTKLEDSAMYFCASKGAGSVTDTQYFGPGTRLTVL.

This clone occurred a few times. V and J are TRBV5-1 and TRBJ2-5; D is possibly TRBD1 (6 bases). This CDR3 comprises 13 residues. CDR1 and CDR2 (germline): SGHRS, YFSETQ. V lost 8 bases to trimming and J lost 6 bases, with 17 bases between them. The CDR3, as DNA: TGCGCCAGTACGGACGACAGGTCTAAGACCCAGTACTTC. Its protein product is CASTDDRSKTQYF.

The rearrangement links TRBV28 to TRBJ1-1; 8 bases match TRBD1. The CDR3 consists of 17 residues. The J segment lost 0 bases and the V segment lost 5 bases, leaving 11 bases of the junction unmatched. The germline V gene encodes CDR1 MDHEN and CDR2 SYDVKM. The CDR3 loop reads CASSPLGQAILNTEAFF. The CDR3 coding sequence is TGTGCCAGCAGTCCACTGGGACAGGCCATACTGAACACTGAAGCTTTCTTT.

The rearrangement uses TRBV9 and TRBJ2-1; 8 nucleotides agree with TRBD2. This CDR3 is built from 15 residues. Germline V lookup: CDR1 SGDLS, CDR2 YYNGEE. V was clipped by 0 bases and J by 6 bases; unmatched bases: 5. The CDR3 sequence is CASSVGLAPLNEQFF. CDR3 coding DNA: TGTGCCAGCAGCGTAGGACTAGCGCCTCTCAATGAGCAGTTCTTC.

This clone showed up just once. The rearrangement joins TRBV28 to TRBJ2-7; 7 bases agree with TRBD2. The CDR3 is made up of 13 amino acids. Per germline, CDR1 MDHEN and CDR2 SYDVKM. J gave up 12 bases and V 2 bases, and 10 bases lay outside the gene matches. CDR3 loop: CASSLGLTRGRYF. In DNA form, the CDR3 reads TGTGCCAGCAGTTTAGGTTTAACTCGCGGGAGGTACTTC.

V gene TRBV9 combines with J gene TRBJ2-6; maybe TRBD2 (6 bases). The germline V gene encodes CDR1 SGDLS and CDR2 YYNGEE. This CDR3 region has 16 residues. The ends were cut back, 6 bases at V and 0 bases at J, with 13 bases in the middle. The CDR3 nucleotides read TGTGCCAGCATGTCCGGGGGAACCTCTGGGGCCAACGTCCTGACTTTC. Translation gives CASMSGGTSGANVLTF.

This chain joins TRBV19 and TRBJ2-7, with 10 bases fitting TRBD2. The CDR3 runs to 15 residues. V lost 6 bases to trimming and J lost 3 bases; unmatched junction nucleotides: 8. From germline, CDR1 is LNHDA and CDR2 SQIVND (reference sequence). The CDR3 coding sequence is TGTGCCAGTAGCTTGGGACTAGCGCCTTTCTACGAGCAGTACTTC. This sequence encodes CASSLGLAPFYEQYF.

This clone has only a few counts. The chain has TRBV6-5 and TRBJ2-5; maybe TRBD2 (5 bases). Germline V gives CDR1 MNHEY, CDR2 SVGAGI. The CDR3 has 15 amino acids. V lost 6 bases to trimming and J lost 5 bases, with 19 bases between them. Here the CDR3 DNA reads TGTGCCAGCAGCCCTAGACAATTCCGAGGGGAGACCCAGTACTTC. Translated, it gives CASSPRQFRGETQYF.

This clone was counted between two and nine times. This chain links TRBV18 with TRBJ1-2; D not resolved. Deletions cut 3 bases from V and 0 bases from J, with 8 bases between. Per germline, CDR1 KGHSH and CDR2 LQKENI. CDR3 length: 14 residues. The DNA of the CDR3 is TGTGCCAGCTCACCGTCCACCCCTAACTATGGCTACACCTTC. This encodes CASSPSTPNYGYTF.

This clone showed up just a few times. The rearrangement links TRBV4-3 to TRBJ2-3, with 11 bases matching TRBD1. V shed 3 bases and J 5 bases; nucleotides not matched to a gene: 1. The length of the CDR3 is 14 residues. The V gene's germline CDR1 is LGHNA and CDR2 YSLEER. The CDR3 sequence is CASSQGQGVDTQYF. The CDR3 DNA reads as TGCGCCAGCAGCCAGGGACAGGGGGTAGATACGCAGTATTTT.

This clone was detected many times. V usage is TRBV10-3 and J usage is TRBJ2-5, with D unclear. Trimming pared 3 bases from V and 2 bases from J, leaving 7 bases between. Germline V gene lookup returns CDR1 ENHRY and CDR2 SYGVKD. The CDR3 has 13 residues. This CDR3 is CAISDKWQETQYF. The CDR3 nucleotides read TGTGCCATCAGTGACAAGTGGCAAGAGACCCAGTACTTC.

This clone was counted a single time. The chain uses TRBV29-1 and TRBJ2-1; 8 bases map to TRBD2. The trim removed 1 base at V and 3 bases at J, leaving 11 bases unmatched. The CDR3 extends over 17 amino acids. Germline V gene lookup returns CDR1 SQVTM and CDR2 ANQGSEA. CDR3 DNA sequence: TGCAGCGTTGAAGGGGCGGGAGGCGTTCCTTTCTACAATGAGCAGTTCTTC. Translating gives CSVEGAGGVPFYNEQFF.

Written as DNA, the CDR3 is TGTGCCAGCAGCTCCAATCCCAAACTAGGGGTTGTCACTGAAGCTTTCTTT. This translates into CASSSNPKLGVVTEAFF. This chain connects TRBV5-5 to TRBJ1-1; TRBD1 is a possible D gene (5 bases). Trimming left V 3 bases short and J 4 bases short, with 22 bases between. The CDR3 consists of 17 residues. Germline CDR1 is SGHKS and CDR2 is YYEKEE (reference sequence).

This clone was counted a few times. The chain uses TRBV2 and TRBJ2-7, with a possible D match to TRBD1 (6 bases). The CDR3 runs to 13 residues. Germline V gives CDR1 SNHLY, CDR2 FYNNEI. Trimming left V 5 bases short and J 2 bases short, with 10 bases between. CDR3 sequence: CASSHREPYEQYF. Written as DNA, the CDR3 is TGTGCCAGCAGTCACAGGGAGCCCTACGAGCAGTACTTC.

This clone was detected only a few times. CDR3: CASSQLAGGPSGETQYF. In nucleotides, the CDR3 is TGTGCCAGCAGCCAACTAGCGGGGGGGCCGAGTGGAGAGACCCAGTACTTC. The chain joins TRBV4-2 to TRBJ2-5, with TRBD2 identical over 12 bases. The CDR3 has 17 amino acids. Germline V lookup: CDR1 LGHNA, CDR2 YNFKEQ. The junction had 8 bases not matched to a gene; V was cut back by 2 bases and J by 4 bases.

This clone has just a few counts. The genes are TRBV2 and TRBJ1-6; no firm D call. The CDR3 loop spans 15 amino acids. Deletions cut 6 bases from V and 10 bases from J, with 19 bases between. Germline lookup yields CDR1 SNHLY and CDR2 FYNNEI. The DNA for the CDR3 is TGTGCCAGCAGCCCTGGACTGGTACAGAGCTCACCCCTCCACTTT. Its translation is CASSPGLVQSSPLHF. The complete variable domain, with remaining parts taken from reference TRBV2 and TRBJ1-6, reads EPEVTQTPSHQVTQMGQEVILRCVPISNHLYFYWYRQILGQKVEFLVSFYNNEISEKSEIFDDQFSVERPDGSNFTLKIRSTKLEDSAMYFCASSPGLVQSSPLHFGNGTRLTVT.

This clone was detected only a few times. V and J are TRBV6-6 and TRBJ2-5; TRBD2 might be the D (6 bases). This CDR3 contains 14 residues. CDR1 is MNHNY and CDR2 is SVGAGI in the germline V gene (reference sequence). The V end was cut by 2 bases, the J end by 12 bases, with 19 bases between. The CDR3 reads CASSYGGTVPDEYF. The CDR3 DNA sequence: TGTGCCAGCAGTTACGGCGGGACGGTTCCGGACGAGTACTTC.

This clone has more than one count but fewer than ten. The gene calls are TRBV19 and TRBJ2-5; D remains ambiguous. The CDR3 length is 12 residues. V lost 2 bases and J 4 bases, leaving 5 bases between the germline ends. Germline lookup yields CDR1 LNHDA and CDR2 SQIVND (reference sequence). The CDR3 DNA follows: TGTGCCAGTAGTATATTCGGAGAGACCCAGTACTTC. Its translation is CASSIFGETQYF.

As for this clone: The identical CDR3 is also encoded by other nucleotide sequences in the sample. This sequence joins TRBV30 and TRBJ2-7, with TRBD2 matching over 7 bases. The CDR3 totals 14 residues. Germline CDR1 reads GTSNPN; CDR2 reads SVGIG (reference sequence). With V trimmed by 0 bases and J by 2 bases, 4 bases remained unmatched. The CDR3 region is CAWSVLAGTYEQYF. In DNA form, the CDR3 reads TGTGCCTGGAGTGTGTTAGCGGGTACCTACGAGCAGTACTTC.

The CDR3 sequence: CASSSYNVKYEQYF. DNA of the CDR3: TGTGCCAGCAGCTCATATAACGTCAAATACGAGCAGTACTTC. The chain uses TRBV7-3 and TRBJ2-7, with D unresolved. The CDR3 runs 14 residues. Trimming removed 4 bases at V and 4 bases at J, with 14 bases between. CDR1 is SGHTA and CDR2 is FQGTGA in the germline V gene.

The genes are TRBV10-3 and TRBJ1-3; D is perhaps TRBD1 (5 bases). CDR1 and CDR2 (germline): ENHRY, SYGVKD. V was clipped by 5 bases and J by 4 bases, with 15 bases between them. This CDR3 spans 15 amino acids. The CDR3 DNA follows: TGTGCCATCAGTCCCTCGGAAGGGACCGGAAACACCATATATTTT. It codes for CAISPSEGTGNTIYF.

The gene calls are TRBV4-3 and TRBJ1-2; D is undetermined. Trimming pared 1 base from V and 7 bases from J, leaving 28 bases between. The CDR3 contains 19 residues. Germline CDR1 reads LGHNA; CDR2 reads YSLEER. CDR3 nucleotide sequence: TGCGCCAGCAGCCAAGTAACCTTTATCGGTTACGGCCTTATGGGTGGCTACACCTTC. This encodes CASSQVTFIGYGLMGGYTF.

The chain employs TRBV27 and TRBJ2-4; D remains unclear. This CDR3 has 14 amino acids. From germline, CDR1 is MNHEY and CDR2 SMNVEV (reference sequence). Trimming took 0 bases from V and 7 from J, leaving 10 bases between them. The CDR3 protein is CASSLSSVGNIQYF. CDR3 DNA sequence: TGTGCCAGCAGTTTATCGAGTGTGGGCAACATTCAGTACTTC.

This clone has more than one count but fewer than ten. V and J are TRBV6-6 and TRBJ2-3; perhaps TRBD1 as D (6 bases). Trimming pared 0 bases from V and 0 bases from J, leaving 10 bases between. This CDR3 is 16 amino acids long. Germline V CDR1 and CDR2: MNHNY, SVGAGI (reference sequence). CDR3 sequence (DNA): TGTGCCAGCAGTTACTCGACAGGCGTTAGCACAGATACGCAGTATTTT. This encodes CASSYSTGVSTDTQYF.

The chain recombines TRBV30 with TRBJ1-4; 11 bases fit TRBD1. This CDR3 contains 16 residues. From germline, CDR1 is GTSNPN and CDR2 SVGIG (reference sequence). Trimming at V came to 3 bases and at J to 4 bases, leaving 7 bases not matched to a gene. The CDR3 DNA reads TGTGCCTGGAGGAAAGGACAGGGGGCTGGTAATGAAAAACTGTTTTTT. This codes for CAWRKGQGAGNEKLFF.